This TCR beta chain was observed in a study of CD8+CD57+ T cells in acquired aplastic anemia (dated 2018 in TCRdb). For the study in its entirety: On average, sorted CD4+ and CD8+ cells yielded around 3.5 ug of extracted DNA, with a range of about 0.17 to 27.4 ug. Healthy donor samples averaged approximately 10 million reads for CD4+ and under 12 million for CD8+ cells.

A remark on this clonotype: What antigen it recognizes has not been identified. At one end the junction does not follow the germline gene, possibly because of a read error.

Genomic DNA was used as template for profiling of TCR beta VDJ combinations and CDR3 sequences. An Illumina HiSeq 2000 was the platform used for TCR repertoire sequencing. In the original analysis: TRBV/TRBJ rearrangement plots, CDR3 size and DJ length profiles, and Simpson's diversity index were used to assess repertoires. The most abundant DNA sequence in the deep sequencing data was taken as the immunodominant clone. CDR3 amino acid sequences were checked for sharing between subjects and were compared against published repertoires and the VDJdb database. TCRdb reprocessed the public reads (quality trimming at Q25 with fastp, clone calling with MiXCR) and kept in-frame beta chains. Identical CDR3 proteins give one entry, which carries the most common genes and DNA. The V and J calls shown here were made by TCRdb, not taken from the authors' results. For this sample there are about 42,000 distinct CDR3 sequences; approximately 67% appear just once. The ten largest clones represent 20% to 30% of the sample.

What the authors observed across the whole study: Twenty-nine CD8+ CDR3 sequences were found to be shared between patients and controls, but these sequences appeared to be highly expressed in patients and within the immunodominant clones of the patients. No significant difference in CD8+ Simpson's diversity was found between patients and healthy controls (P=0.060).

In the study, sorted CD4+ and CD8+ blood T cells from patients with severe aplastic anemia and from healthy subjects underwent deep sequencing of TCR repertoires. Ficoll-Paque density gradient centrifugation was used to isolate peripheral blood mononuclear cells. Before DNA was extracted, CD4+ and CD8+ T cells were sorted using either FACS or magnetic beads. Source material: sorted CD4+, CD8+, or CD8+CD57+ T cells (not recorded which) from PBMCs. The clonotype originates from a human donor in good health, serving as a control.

The CDR3 is CASSRGIYNEQFF. At the DNA level, the sequence is TGTGCCAGCAGTCGGGGGATCTACAATGAGCAGTTCTTC. The chain is made from TRBV10-3 and TRBJ2-1; a weak D assignment points to TRBD2 (6 bases agree). CDR1 ENHRY and CDR2 SYGVKD are derived from the germline V gene. From the cysteine up to the phenylalanine, the CDR3 has a length of 13 residues. The retained sequence is limited to the CDR3, 39 bases, with the frame set at the first base.